Each of the 32 T cell receptor beta chains below was sequenced from the same sample in a study of T cell responses to AZD1222 COVID-19 vaccine. Using immunoSEQ multiplex PCR, the repertoire was profiled, and TCRdb retains in-frame clones only, with some absent. Of under 170,000 clones listed, 90% to 95% were seen once; the top ten hold around 1.3%. The sequencing here drew on peripheral blood, taken on day 0 of AZD1222 vaccination. Source of these receptors: an adult in good health.

In this sample, this clone turned up once. This chain connects TRBV7-9 to TRBJ1-2; weak D call: TRBD1 (5 bases). Germline assignment: CDR1 SEHNR and CDR2 FQNEAQ (reference sequence). The CDR3 covers 16 residues. Trimming removed 6 bases from V and 4 bases from J, with 21 bases in between. CDR3 DNA sequence: TGTGCCAGCAGTTCCACGACAGCCTATTCTTTCTATGGCTACACCTTC. It translates to CASSSTTAYSFYGYTF. Supplemented by reference TRBV7-9 and TRBJ1-2, the full variable domain reads DTGVSQNPRHKITKRGQNVTFRCDPISEHNRLYWYRQTLGQGPEFLTYFQNEAQLEKSRLLSDRFSAERPKGSFSTLEIQRTEQGDSAMYLCASSSTTAYSFYGYTFGSGTRLTVV.

The chain combines TRBV5-6 with TRBJ2-5; D ambiguous. Germline CDR1 is SGHDT and CDR2 is YYEEEE. The CDR3 is 11 residues long. V lost 4 bases to trimming and J lost 1 base, with 2 bases between them. The CDR3 reads CASSRQETQYF. CDR3 nucleotide sequence: TGTGCCAGCAGCCGCCAAGAGACCCAGTACTTC.

The chain links TRBV19 to TRBJ1-2; no clear D gene. The CDR3 contains 12 residues. Germline V gene lookup returns CDR1 LNHDA and CDR2 SQIVND (reference sequence). V was pared by 3 bases and J by 6 bases, with 8 bases between. The CDR3 protein is CASSIFSNGYTF. The CDR3 nucleotides are TGTGCCAGTAGTATCTTCAGCAATGGCTACACCTTC.

The J gene is TRBJ1-1, the V gene TRBV7-2; D is unclear. The CDR3 has 13 residues. Germline assignment: CDR1 SGHTA and CDR2 FQGNSA. V gave up 7 bases and J gave up 1 base, with 10 bases separating them. This CDR3 is CASNMEGNTEAFF. The CDR3 DNA follows: TGTGCCAGCAACATGGAGGGGAACACTGAAGCTTTCTTT.

The chain carries TRBV4-3 and TRBJ1-2; D gene ambiguous. CDR1 and CDR2 (germline): LGHNA, YSLEER. Trimming removed 0 bases at V and 0 bases at J, with 11 bases between. The CDR3 runs to 16 residues. This chain's CDR3 is CASSQDARLANYGYTF. DNA of the CDR3: TGCGCCAGCAGCCAAGATGCGAGGTTAGCTAACTATGGCTACACCTTC.

This sequence joins TRBV9 and TRBJ2-3, with a tentative D call TRBD2 (5 bases). Germline CDR1 SGDLS, CDR2 YYNGEE. V was cut by 3 bases and J by 0 bases, with 11 bases left in between. The CDR3 spans 15 residues. The CDR3 loop is CASSGGSFSTDTQYF. The CDR3 DNA is TGTGCCAGCAGCGGAGGGAGTTTCAGCACAGATACGCAGTATTTT.

This sequence joins TRBV4-2 and TRBJ2-1, with D unclear. The CDR3 loop spans 13 amino acids. With 0 bases removed from V and 8 bases from J, the gap between germline ends came to 8 bases. The germline CDR1 and CDR2 sequences are LGHNA and YNFKEQ. CDR3: CASSQELIHEQFF. DNA for the CDR3: TGTGCCAGCAGCCAAGAACTAATCCATGAGCAGTTCTTC.

The chain employs TRBV9 and TRBJ2-1; 8 bases are a match to TRBD2. Germline V gene sequence: CDR1 SGDLS, CDR2 YYNGEE. The CDR3 consists of 15 residues. J lost 7 bases, V lost 3 bases, and 9 bases had no gene match. The CDR3, as DNA: TGTGCCAGCAGCGAGGGACTAGACATCCCGAATGAGCAGTTCTTC. This encodes CASSEGLDIPNEQFF.

This chain joins TRBV5-1 and TRBJ1-2, with 9 positions matching TRBD1. The CDR3 extends over 15 amino acids. The V gene end was trimmed by 0 bases and the J gene end by 5 bases; junction bases not matched to a gene: 5. Germline V gene data show CDR1 as SGHRS and CDR2 as YFSETQ. The CDR3 nucleotides are TGCGCCAGCAGCTTGGACAGGGGGCTTGGTTATGGCTACACCTTC. Its translation: CASSLDRGLGYGYTF.

The genes are TRBV5-6 and TRBJ2-1; D gene unclear. Per the germline V gene, CDR1 is SGHDT and CDR2 is YYEEEE. The CDR3 totals 15 residues. The V gene lost 4 bases and the J gene lost 0 bases, with 11 bases spanning the gap. CDR3 region: CASSPTLSSYNEQFF. CDR3 bases: TGTGCCAGCAGCCCGACATTGAGCTCCTACAATGAGCAGTTCTTC.

The chain uses TRBV11-1 and TRBJ2-5; D is unclear. CDR1 is SGHAT, CDR2 FQDESV, per germline (reference sequence). The CDR3 has 14 amino acids. Trimming removed 5 bases from V and 4 bases from J, with 14 bases in between. The CDR3 protein is CASSPIVRGETQYF. In DNA form, the CDR3 reads TGTGCCAGCAGCCCGATCGTCCGTGGAGAGACCCAGTACTTC.

This chain connects TRBV2 to TRBJ2-5, with 8 bases matching TRBD2. The germline V gene encodes CDR1 SNHLY and CDR2 FYNNEI. This CDR3 region has 15 residues. Unmatched junction bases numbered 8, after V lost 3 bases and J lost 5 bases. CDR3 DNA: TGTGCCAGCAGTGATGCGGCGGGAGGAGGGGAGACCCAGTACTTC. This sequence encodes CASSDAAGGGETQYF. The whole variable domain, filled in from reference TRBV2 and TRBJ2-5, reads EPEVTQTPSHQVTQMGQEVILRCVPISNHLYFYWYRQILGQKVEFLVSFYNNEISEKSEIFDDQFSVERPDGSNFTLKIRSTKLEDSAMYFCASSDAAGGGETQYFGPGTRLLVL.

In DNA, the CDR3 is TGTGCCAGCAGCTCGGACAGGGTCTATGGCTACACCTTC. Protein: CASSSDRVYGYTF. The rearrangement joins TRBV7-2 to TRBJ1-2; 8 positions agree with TRBD1. J lost 4 bases, V lost 4 bases, and 2 bases had no gene match. CDR3 length: 13 amino acids. Germline CDR1 reads SGHTA; CDR2 reads FQGNSA. Drawing the rest from reference TRBV7-2 and TRBJ1-2, the complete variable domain is GAGVSQSPSNKVTEKGKDVELRCDPISGHTALYWYRQSLGQGLEFLIYFQGNSAPDKSGLPSDRFSAERTGGSVSTLTIQRTQQEDSAVYLCASSSDRVYGYTFGSGTRLTVV.

V and J are TRBV5-5 and TRBJ2-2, with D hard to call. CDR3 length: 13 residues. From germline, CDR1 is SGHKS and CDR2 YYEKEE (reference sequence). V lost 2 bases to trimming and J lost 6 bases, with 8 bases between them. The CDR3 DNA is TGTGCCAGCAGCTTTCGTCAGGCCGGGGAGCTGTTTTTT. Translating gives CASSFRQAGELFF.

The chain is built from TRBV3-1 (or the pseudogene TRBV3-2) and TRBJ1-2; D gene unclear. This CDR3 region has 11 residues. Germline values: CDR1 LGHDT, CDR2 YNNKEL (reference sequence). Trimming took off 0 bases at V and 7 bases at J, with 3 bases between the two ends. The CDR3 DNA reads as TGTGCCAGCAGCCAAGAAGGTGGCTACACCTTC. It is translated as CASSQEGGYTF.

This chain uses TRBV2 with TRBJ1-2; D perhaps matches TRBD1 (6 bases). Trimming took 3 bases from V and 4 from J, leaving 21 bases between them. Germline values: CDR1 SNHLY, CDR2 FYNNEI. The CDR3 totals 17 residues. CDR3 residues: CASSDLGGAIVSYGYTF. CDR3 DNA sequence: TGTGCCAGCAGTGATCTTGGGGGCGCGATTGTCTCCTATGGCTACACCTTC.

CDR3 sequence reads: CSVEEAGGNFYGYTF. CDR3 nucleotides: TGCAGCGTTGAAGAGGCGGGGGGCAACTTCTATGGCTACACCTTC. The J gene is TRBJ1-2, the V gene TRBV29-1, with D perhaps matching TRBD1 (6 bases). V shed 0 bases and J shed 4 bases, with 15 bases lying between them. Germline V CDR1 and CDR2: SQVTM, ANQGSEA. The CDR3 consists of 15 residues.

This chain connects TRBV20-1 to TRBJ2-1, with D possibly TRBD2 on 6 matching bases. This CDR3 contains 16 residues. From germline, CDR1 is DFQATT and CDR2 SNEGSKA (reference sequence). Trimming cost V 3 bases and J 1 base, with 16 bases left between them. For the CDR3, the DNA is TGCAGTGCTAGTCTATTCGCAGCGGGTTCCTACAATGAGCAGTTCTTC. This codes for CSASLFAAGSYNEQFF.

The chain recombines TRBV6-5 with TRBJ2-7, with a weak D call TRBD2 (6 bases). Germline values: CDR1 MNHEY, CDR2 SVGAGI. Between the trimmed V and J ends, which lost 7 bases and 0 bases, there was a span of 16 bases. The CDR3 is 15 residues long. The CDR3 DNA reads TGTGCCAGCAAGCCCGGGACTTCGAGCTCCTACGAGCAGTACGTC. Translated, it gives CASKPGTSSSYEQYV.

This chain joins TRBV3-1 (or the pseudogene TRBV3-2) and TRBJ2-2; possibly TRBD1 for D (5 bases). V lost 0 bases and J lost 7, with 18 bases in between. The CDR3 covers 17 residues. CDR1 and CDR2 (germline): LGHDT, YNNKEL (reference sequence). The CDR3 protein is CASSQDNKGRLGGELFF. CDR3 in DNA: TGTGCCAGCAGCCAAGATAATAAGGGGCGTTTGGGCGGGGAGCTGTTTTTT.

The chain carries TRBV19 and TRBJ1-1; a weak D match, TRBD1 (5 bases). The CDR3 extends over 16 amino acids. CDR1 and CDR2 (germline): LNHDA, SQIVND (reference sequence). The V end was cut by 4 bases, the J end by 7 bases, with 22 bases between. The CDR3 loop is CASSNERGAAPLEAFF. CDR3 nucleotides: TGTGCCAGTAGTAACGAACGTGGGGCGGCTCCTCTTGAAGCTTTCTTT. Together with reference TRBV19 and TRBJ1-1, the CDR3 gives the full variable domain: DGGITQSPKYLFRKEGQNVTLSCEQNLNHDAMYWYRQDPGQGLRLIYYSQIVNDFQKGDIAEGYSVSREKKESFPLTVTSAQKNPTAFYLCASSNERGAAPLEAFFGQGTRLTVV.

The chain employs TRBV11-2 and TRBJ2-7, with TRBD1 matching over 7 bases. Trimming took 3 bases from V and 4 from J; bases not matched to a gene: 12. The CDR3 is 16 residues long. In germline, CDR1 is SGHAT, CDR2 FQNNGV. CDR3 sequence: CASSLGDSRANYEQYV. CDR3 coding DNA: TGTGCCAGCAGCTTGGGGGACAGTCGGGCTAATTACGAGCAGTACGTC.

This chain uses TRBV18 with TRBJ2-3, with TRBD2 matching 10 bases. V lost 4 bases and J lost 8; bases outside the gene matches: 9. In germline, CDR1 is KGHSH, CDR2 LQKENI. The length of the CDR3 is 15 residues. Written as DNA, the CDR3 is TGTGCCAGCTCACTAGCGGGGGGCCGTGATGTTACGCAGTATTTT. Translation: CASSLAGGRDVTQYF. The variable domain in full, with the rest retrieved from reference TRBV18 and TRBJ2-3, is NAGVMQNPRHLVRRRGQEARLRCSPMKGHSHVYWYRQLPEEGLKFMVYLQKENIIDESGMPKERFSAEFPKEGPSILRIQQVVRGDSAAYFCASSLAGGRDVTQYFGPGTRLTVL.

This chain links TRBV29-1 with TRBJ1-1; D is ambiguous. V lost 7 bases to trimming and J lost 5 bases, with 11 bases between them. This CDR3 has 11 amino acids. Germline V lookup: CDR1 SQVTM, CDR2 ANQGSEA. DNA for the CDR3: TGCAGCGGTGCAGAGATGACTGAAGCTTTCTTT. Translation: CSGAEMTEAFF. Full variable domain (rest looked up from reference TRBV29-1 and TRBJ1-1): SAVISQKPSRDICQRGTSLTIQCQVDSQVTMMFWYRQQPGQSLTLIATANQGSEATYESGFVIDKFPISRPNLTFSTLTVSNMSPEDSSIYLCSGAEMTEAFFGQGTRLTVV.

The chain couples TRBV5-4 to TRBJ1-2; TRBD1 aligns across 7 bases. Per the germline V gene, CDR1 is SGHNT and CDR2 is YYREEE (reference sequence). The V and J ends lost 3 bases and 8 bases, in that order; junction bases with no gene match: 7. CDR3 length: 13 residues. The CDR3 reads CASSYDRVYGYTF. The DNA for the CDR3 is TGTGCCAGCAGCTACGACAGGGTGTACGGCTACACCTTC.

The V gene is TRBV2, the J gene TRBJ2-1; 7 bases fit TRBD2. This CDR3 has 18 amino acids. The trim removed 4 bases at V and 1 base at J, leaving 13 bases unmatched. Germline V gene lookup returns CDR1 SNHLY and CDR2 FYNNEI. The CDR3 loop is CASSGFTSERGSYNEQFF. The CDR3 region has the DNA TGTGCCAGCAGTGGGTTTACTAGCGAAAGAGGATCCTACAATGAGCAGTTCTTC.

This clone was recorded once. This chain uses TRBV4-1 with TRBJ1-1; D is perhaps TRBD1 (5 bases). The CDR3 is made up of 14 amino acids. Trimming cost V 6 bases and J 0 bases, with 11 bases left between them. Germline CDR1 is MGHRA and CDR2 is YSYEKL. The CDR3 coding sequence is TGCGCCAGCAGAGGGACTCTCCTGAACACTGAAGCTTTCTTT. Protein: CASRGTLLNTEAFF.

This chain uses TRBV19 with TRBJ2-7; 11 bases align to TRBD2. After removal of 11 bases from V and 0 bases from J, the junction contained 6 bases not matched to a gene. From germline, CDR1 is LNHDA and CDR2 SQIVND (reference sequence). CDR3 length: 14 amino acids. CDR3 in amino acids: CAWGGLAVSYEQYV. In nucleotides, the CDR3 is TGTGCCTGGGGGGGACTAGCGGTCTCCTACGAGCAGTACGTC.

This chain links TRBV6-5 with TRBJ2-5; no clear D gene. CDR1 is MNHEY and CDR2 is SVGAGI in the germline V gene. This CDR3 is 13 amino acids long. V gave up 6 bases and J gave up 1 base, with 9 bases separating them. CDR3 residues: CASSRRFQETQYF. CDR3 nucleotides: TGTGCCAGCAGCCGCAGATTCCAAGAGACCCAGTACTTC.

The CDR3 here is CASSLAPSGGTYEQYV. For the CDR3, the DNA is TGCGCCAGCAGCTTGGCTCCCAGCGGGGGTACCTACGAGCAGTACGTC. This chain connects TRBV5-1 to TRBJ2-7; 8 positions agree with TRBD2. CDR1 is SGHRS, CDR2 YFSETQ, per germline. V was pared by 0 bases and J by 2 bases, with 7 bases of the junction left unmatched. CDR3 length: 16 amino acids.

The chain combines TRBV5-1 with TRBJ1-4, with a possible D match to TRBD1 (5 bases). The length of the CDR3 is 14 residues. The V and J ends lost 3 bases and 6 bases respectively, with 12 bases between them. CDR1 SGHRS and CDR2 YFSETQ come from the germline V gene. The CDR3, as DNA: TGCGCCAGCAGCTGGCAGGGAAGGGATGAAAAACTGTTTTTT. This translates into CASSWQGRDEKLFF.

This rearrangement joins TRBV18 to TRBJ2-1; 11 bases are shared with TRBD2. The ends lost 3 bases at V and 4 bases at J; junction bases unmatched: 5. This CDR3 has 16 residues. Germline V gene lookup returns CDR1 KGHSH and CDR2 LQKENI. The CDR3 sequence is CASSPGLAETYNEQFF. CDR3 coding DNA: TGTGCCAGCTCACCGGGACTAGCGGAGACTTACAATGAGCAGTTCTTC.